This T cell receptor (beta chain) was observed in a study of blood T cell repertoires in COVID-19. The CDR3 length is 16 residues. Germline V lookup: CDR1 SNHLY, CDR2 FYNNEI. V lost 6 bases to trimming and J lost 2 bases; unmatched junction nucleotides: 6. TCRdb's copy holds only in-frame clones and misses some; the assay was immunoSEQ multiplex PCR. The repertoire has roughly 190,000 clones, around 76% of them found once; the top ten carry approximately 8.6%. Sequenced input: peripheral blood. V is TRBV2 and J is TRBJ2-2; 10 bases fit TRBD2. This clonotype originated in a woman in her fifties or sixties with active or convalescent COVID-19. The CDR3 reads CASRVGLADNTGELFF. In DNA form, the CDR3 reads TGTGCCAGCAGGGTAGGACTAGCGGATAACACCGGGGAGCTGTTTTTT.